This T cell receptor beta chain was recorded in a study of OX40 agonist ivuxolimab in advanced cancers. Trimming at V came to 5 bases and at J to 9 bases, leaving 16 bases not matched to a gene. Germline CDR1 and CDR2: SGHAT and FQNNGV. The CDR3 is made up of 16 amino acids. Assay used: immunoSEQ multiplex PCR; TCRdb lists only in-frame clones, some missing. The sample yields tens of thousands of clones, 85% to 90% seen once. The sequence came from an adult with an advanced solid tumor such as melanoma, head and neck, liver or kidney cancer. The source was CD4+ or CD8+ T cells sorted from blood, collected in a trial of the OX40 agonist ivuxolimab. The gene calls are TRBV11-2 and TRBJ2-3; TRBD2 matches 8 bases. The CDR3 is CASSHESEPAGATQYF. For the CDR3, the DNA is TGTGCCAGCAGCCATGAGTCAGAGCCAGCGGGGGCGACGCAGTATTTT.